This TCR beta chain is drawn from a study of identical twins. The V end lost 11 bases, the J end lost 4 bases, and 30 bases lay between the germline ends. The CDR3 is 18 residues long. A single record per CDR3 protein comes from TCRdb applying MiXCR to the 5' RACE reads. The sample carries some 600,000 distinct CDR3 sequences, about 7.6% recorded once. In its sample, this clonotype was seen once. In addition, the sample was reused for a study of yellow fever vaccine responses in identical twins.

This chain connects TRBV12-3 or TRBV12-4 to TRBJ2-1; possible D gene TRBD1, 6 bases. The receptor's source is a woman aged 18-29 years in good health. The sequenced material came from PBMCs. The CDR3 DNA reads TGTGCCTTCTGTTTAGGGCGGATCGAACTAGGGGGTTACAATGAGCAGTTCTTC. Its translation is CAFCLGRIELGGYNEQFF.